The present T cell receptor (beta chain) was sequenced within a study of blood T cell repertoires in COVID-19. Overall study: Both acute and convalescent COVID-19 samples were obtained from the United States, Italy and Spain.

The CDR3 runs 16 residues. Trimming took 6 bases from V and 9 from J; bases not matched to a gene: 12. Germline CDR1 is MDHEN and CDR2 is SYDVKM. The method was immunoSEQ multiplex PCR; TCRdb's version includes in-frame clones alone and lacks a portion of them. The data show about 440,000 clones, more than 85% seen once. The specimen sequenced was peripheral blood. This sequence joins TRBV28 and TRBJ1-6, with 9 nucleotides matching TRBD1. The TCR originated in a woman aged 25 to 39 with acute or convalescent COVID-19. The CDR3 nucleotides are TGTGCCAGCAGAGAATACAGGGGGCGGGGAAGTTCACCCCTCCACTTT. Translating gives CASREYRGRGSSPLHF.